Listed below are T cell receptor beta chains from one sample, sequenced in a study of blood T cells in healthy people across ages. TCRdb re-derived calls from the 5' RACE reads in MiXCR, one entry per CDR3 protein. This repertoire shows some 800,000 distinct CDR3 sequences, under 45% found once; its top ten account for roughly a fifth. The specimen sequenced was blood. Receptor source: a man between 60 and 75 years old in good health. Each CDR3 is given with its conserved first and last residue. For some rows the clone size is stated as once, few or many, or as a class when expanded; others skip it.

clone_size	v_call	cdr3_aa
NA	TRBV5-1	CASSLAFDGETQYF
NA	TRBV14	CASSLAGTAVWIETQYF
NA	TRBV4-3	CASSQRASGGNNEQFF
NA	TRBV20-1	CSANSGTGLAKNIQYF
many	TRBV14	CASSQLGDYGYTF
NA	TRBV10-2	CASRKDRGLQPQHF
NA	TRBV15	CATSRDGPGTINNEQFF
NA	TRBV12-3/TRBV12-4	CASSYGTAGVNSPLHF
NA	TRBV20-1	CSARLLAQTTDTQYF
NA	TRBV7-9	CASSQVTGISDTQYF
NA	TRBV3-1	CASSQGEGNYGYTF
NA	TRBV20-1	CSAPVGGTEAFF
many	TRBV14	CASSPSRGKGALDTQYF
NA	TRBV4-3	CASSFGALSGEQYF
NA	TRBV27	CASSLTAGDEQFF
few	TRBV20-1	CSTGTSDKETQYF
NA	TRBV9	CASGVGLGEGSYEQYF
NA	TRBV15	CATSRSSGSYEQYF
few	TRBV12-3/TRBV12-4	CASSPIGGTQYF
NA	TRBV4-1	CVSSRLEGGAGYGYTF
NA	TRBV21-1	CASSKARDRSCRLFF
NA	TRBV3-1	CASSQLSKSYEQYF
NA	TRBV7-2	CASSPLGLAGGNEQFF
few	TRBV4-1	CASSLSGVTNEKLFF
NA	TRBV20-1	CSASDGALTQHF
NA	TRBV20-1	CSAGGQTPSYEQYF
NA	TRBV7-9	CASSLVPASGGPYEQYF
NA	TRBV5-1	CASNLGTEKETQYF
few	TRBV6-2/TRBV6-3	CASSYSGQGNYGYTF
few	TRBV6-2/TRBV6-3	CASSYVSRRDEQYF
NA	TRBV7-2	CASSQTAGGYEQYF
NA	TRBV6-2/TRBV6-3	CASSETSGKTDTQYF
NA	TRBV5-5	CASSPGTISYYEQYF
NA	TRBV10-3	CAISEEELGEQYF
NA	TRBV2	CASSEARGVANYGYTF
NA	TRBV6-6	CASSTGHGYEQYF
few	TRBV10-3	CAISDFSGDGTQYF
NA	TRBV19	CASSIAVVGEQFF
NA	TRBV6-6	CASSPVVGQSSYNEQFF